This T cell receptor (beta chain) was retrieved from a study of T cell repertoires in cytomegalovirus infection. Study findings and constraints: Dominating the ex vivo response were HLA-C-restricted CMV-specific TCR beta clonotypes.

This clonotype came up a few times. Its antigen is unknown. Trimming took 6 bases from V and 8 from J, leaving 14 bases between them. The CDR3 consists of 13 residues. TCRdb re-analysed the reads in MiXCR, keeping a single row per CDR3 protein. Of roughly 180,000 distinct CDR3 sequences in the sample, about 18% were seen once. The TCR sequence derives from a human donor in good health (CMV status not recorded). Some clones in this sample may be carry-over from other donors' samples. The specimen was CD8+ T cells from PBMCs. This chain links TRBV12-3 or TRBV12-4 with TRBJ2-1, with D hard to call. CDR3: CASSTFLWDEQFF. CDR3 DNA: TGTGCCAGCAGCACCTTCCTCTGGGATGAGCAGTTCTTC.